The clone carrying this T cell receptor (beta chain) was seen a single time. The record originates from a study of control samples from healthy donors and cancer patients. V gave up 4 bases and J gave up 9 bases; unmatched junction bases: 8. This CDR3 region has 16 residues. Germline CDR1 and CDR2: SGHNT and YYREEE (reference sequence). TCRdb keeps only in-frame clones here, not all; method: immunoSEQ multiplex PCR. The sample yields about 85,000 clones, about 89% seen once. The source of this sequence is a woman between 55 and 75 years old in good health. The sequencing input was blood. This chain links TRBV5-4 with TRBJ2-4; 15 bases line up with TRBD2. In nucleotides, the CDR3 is TGTGCCAGCAGCCCGCGGACTAGCGGGGGGGCGGGCATTCAGTACTTC. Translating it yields CASSPRTSGGAGIQYF.